This T cell receptor beta chain was sequenced in a study of blood T cell repertoires in COVID-19 (dated by TCRdb to 2020 to 2022). Concerning the study at large: Samples covering the acute and convalescent phases of COVID-19 were provided by collaborators in the United States, Italy and Spain. The material from the prospective study consisted of cDNA or gDNA derived from T cells, B-cell-depleted T cells, or PBMCs. The dataset comprised deeply sampled blood TCRbeta repertoires from subjects exposed to, actively infected with, or recovered from COVID-19. The repertoires were released in a freely available public database meant as a resource for research on the immune response to SARS-CoV-2. The samples were drawn from two sources: the first 160 participants of the ongoing ImmuneRACE study, and fewer than 1,500 subjects contributed by 6 global collaborators. Sample metadata almost always included a de-identified subject ID, COVID-19 status, age in years and sex. Where available, HLA class I and class II types were taken from metadata supplied by the sample provider and were not determined by assay-based typing.

Comments on this clone: The clone's antigen remains unknown. It has no much larger one-base neighbor in the sample; base qualities were not kept.

TCRbeta CDR3 regions were amplified from genomic DNA by means of the immunoSEQ Assay, a bias-controlled multiplex PCR. As for the authors' bioinformatics: The number of nucleated cells in each sample was estimated from the amplification of reference gene primers within the assay. Sequence reads were collapsed and filtered to measure the absolute abundance of every unique TCRbeta CDR3 rearrangement. Productive Simpson clonality was computed per sample as the square root of Simpson's diversity index over productive rearrangements. The clones in this table, taken by TCRdb from immuneACCESS, are in-frame only. Not every clone is retained; where verified, under half of the shortfall comes from an unresolved V gene, and the cause of the rest is unknown. The DNA was the basis for D and trimming; V, J and clone size are from that table. Within this sample are 150,000 to 200,000 clones, with 75% to 85% of them counted one time only. The ten most abundant clones make up approximately 10% of the sample.

CDR1 and CDR2, per the germline V gene (reference sequence), are SEHNR and FQNEAQ. The CDR3 runs 17 amino acids, cysteine and phenylalanine included. Kept here is only the CDR3 DNA, which spans 51 bases and is read in frame from base 1. The junction carries 16 bases between V and J, which are trimmed by 2 bases and 2 bases respectively. Study-wide findings and limitations: The quantity of clinical and demographic metadata differed by source and by participant and was supplied without curation.

One collaborating source in Seattle enrolled patients during active infection and followed them longitudinally through the course of disease. Each collaborating institution followed its own protocols to collect whole blood in K2EDTA tubes. For TCRbeta analysis, collaborator samples were shipped as frozen whole blood, as isolated PBMCs, or as DNA extracted from either sample type. The sequenced sample consisted of peripheral blood. The sequence derives from a woman aged 40-49 years with COVID-19, enrolled during active disease. This sequence uses TRBV7-9 and TRBJ1-5, with no confidently assigned D gene. The DNA sequence is as follows: TGTGCCAGCAGCTTATACCATTCAGGTGTAGGCAATCAGCCCCAGCATTTT. Translated, it reads CASSLYHSGVGNQPQHF.